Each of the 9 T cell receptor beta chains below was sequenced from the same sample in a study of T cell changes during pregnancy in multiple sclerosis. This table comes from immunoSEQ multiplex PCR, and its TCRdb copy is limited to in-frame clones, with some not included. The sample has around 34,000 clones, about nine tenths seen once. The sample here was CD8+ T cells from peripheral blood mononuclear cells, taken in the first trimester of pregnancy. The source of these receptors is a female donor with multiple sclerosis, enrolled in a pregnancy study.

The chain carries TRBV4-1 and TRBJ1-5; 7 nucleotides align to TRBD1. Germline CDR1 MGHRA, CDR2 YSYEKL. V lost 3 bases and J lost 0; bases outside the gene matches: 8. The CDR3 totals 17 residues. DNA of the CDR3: TGCGCCAGCAGCCATTTATACAGGGGTCTTAGCAATCAGCCCCAGCATTTT. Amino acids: CASSHLYRGLSNQPQHF.

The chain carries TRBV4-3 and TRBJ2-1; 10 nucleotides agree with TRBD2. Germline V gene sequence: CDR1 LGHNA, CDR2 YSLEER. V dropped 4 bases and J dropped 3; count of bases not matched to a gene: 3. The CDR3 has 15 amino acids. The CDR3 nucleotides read TGCGCCAGCAGCCCGGGACTAGCGCGCTACAATGAGCAGTTCTTC. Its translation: CASSPGLARYNEQFF.

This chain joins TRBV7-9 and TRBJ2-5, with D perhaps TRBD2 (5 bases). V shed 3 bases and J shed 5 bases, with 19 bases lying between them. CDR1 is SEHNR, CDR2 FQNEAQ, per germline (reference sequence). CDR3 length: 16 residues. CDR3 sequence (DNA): TGTGCCAGCAGCTTGGGCCCTAACGGGGTAGGGGAGACCCAGTACTTC. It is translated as CASSLGPNGVGETQYF.

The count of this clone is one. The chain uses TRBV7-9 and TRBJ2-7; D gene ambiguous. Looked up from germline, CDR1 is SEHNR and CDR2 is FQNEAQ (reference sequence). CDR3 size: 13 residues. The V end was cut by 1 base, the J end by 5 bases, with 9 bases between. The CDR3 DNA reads TGTGCCAGCAGCTTAGACAGTATCCACGAGCAGTACTTC. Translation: CASSLDSIHEQYF.

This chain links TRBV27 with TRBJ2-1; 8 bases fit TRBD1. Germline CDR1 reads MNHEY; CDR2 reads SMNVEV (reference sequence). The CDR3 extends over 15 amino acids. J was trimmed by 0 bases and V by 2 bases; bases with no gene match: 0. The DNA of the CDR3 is TGTGCCAGCAGTTTAACAGGGGGCTCCTACAATGAGCAGTTCTTC. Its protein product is CASSLTGGSYNEQFF.

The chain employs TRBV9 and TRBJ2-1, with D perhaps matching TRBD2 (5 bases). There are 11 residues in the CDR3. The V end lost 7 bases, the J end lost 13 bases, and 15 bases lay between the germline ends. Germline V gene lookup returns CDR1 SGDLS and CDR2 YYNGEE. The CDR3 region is CASGSQASQFF. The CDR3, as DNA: TGTGCCAGCGGTTCTCAGGCTAGCCAGTTCTTC.

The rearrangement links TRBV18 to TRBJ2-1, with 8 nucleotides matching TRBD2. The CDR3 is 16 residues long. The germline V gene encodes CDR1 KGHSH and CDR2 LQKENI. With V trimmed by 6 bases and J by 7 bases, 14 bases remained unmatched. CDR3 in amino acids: CASSPQTAGVQNEQFF. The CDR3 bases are TGTGCCAGCTCGCCGCAGACAGCGGGAGTCCAGAATGAGCAGTTCTTC.

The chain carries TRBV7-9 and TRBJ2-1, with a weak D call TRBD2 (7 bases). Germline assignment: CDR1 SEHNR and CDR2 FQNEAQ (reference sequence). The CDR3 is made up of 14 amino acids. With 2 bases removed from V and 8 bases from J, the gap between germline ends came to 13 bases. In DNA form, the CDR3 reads TGTGCCAGCAGCTTATTCGGGGGGCGGGATGAGCAGTTCTTC. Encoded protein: CASSLFGGRDEQFF.

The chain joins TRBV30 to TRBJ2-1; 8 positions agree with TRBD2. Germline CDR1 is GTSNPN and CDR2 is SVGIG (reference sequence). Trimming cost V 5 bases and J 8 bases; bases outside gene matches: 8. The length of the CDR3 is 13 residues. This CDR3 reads CAWSTGGLDEQFF. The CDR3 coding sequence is TGTGCCTGGTCAACGGGAGGGTTGGATGAGCAGTTCTTC.